This TCR beta chain originates from a study of cytomegalovirus exposure and HLA in healthy donors (dated by TCRdb to 2015 to 2018). As for the study more broadly: In an earlier analysis of 450 to 750 of the donors, around 300 Gb of sequence data and 90 million to 120 million unique TCR beta sequences from roughly 190 million T cells were reported. An early release that covered 640 HLA-typed donors contained about 300 gigabases of sequencing data and 75 million to 100 million unique TCR sequences. The genetic ancestry cluster associated with self-reported Caucasian donors included about 81% of the approximately 410 genotyped donors. The study was designed to test whether signatures of past pathogen exposure could be identified by cataloging public T cell receptors. The study profiled the T cell repertoires of approximately 700 subjects by immunosequencing and related them to cytomegalovirus serostatus. Besides the first cohort of 666 subjects, a separate validation cohort made up of 120 different subjects was used. To predict cytomegalovirus infection status, the study brought together high-throughput TCR immunosequencing, statistical association of individual TCRs with disease status, and machine learning. To study patterns of TCR occurrence, a later analysis re-analyzed previously published TCR beta repertoires from 550 to 800 donors and added high-resolution HLA genotyping. Rather than using new phenotypic data, the later analysis identified candidate immune exposures from TCR beta sequences and from how often those sequences occurred across donors. To decide whether each TCR beta V gene segment behaved as functional or pseudogenic, an earlier analysis of some 600 of the donors relied on high-throughput TCR beta sequencing. Donor age, sex, ethnicity and CMV serostatus were compiled together with the repertoire data. In a later genetic analysis, genome-wide SNP genotypes for about 55% of the 666 donors were used, and that subset was treated as a discovery cohort. All discovery cohort repertoires had been generated on a single sequencing platform. HLA typing covered class I and class II loci at four-digit resolution. Typing coverage differed by locus: A, B, C, DRB1 and DQB1 were typed in about 629-630 donors, DQA1 in approximately 520, DPA1 in 600 to 610, and DPB1 in around 490. Because of strong linkage in the cohort, five DR-DQ haplotypes were treated as single units for association and clustering. Across some 400 genotyped donors of the cohort, an average of about 240,000 unique TCR beta nucleotide sequences per donor were sequenced, and roughly 20% of those sequences were non-productive.

The germline V gene sets CDR1 to LGHNA and CDR2 to YSLEER. The cysteine opens and the phenylalanine closes a CDR3 of 13 amino acids. CDR3 DNA only is kept here, 39 bases in frame from base 1. The V end gives up 0 bases and the J end 7 bases, leaving 2 bases in the junction not matched to a gene. Study-wide conclusions, independent of this receptor: The earlier analysis of about 600 of the donors excluded around 17 rarely observed V segments, including chromosome 9 orphons, because counts were too low. Several of the top co-occurrence clusters appeared to be linked to parvovirus B19, influenza, CMV and Epstein-Barr virus, according to a later analysis. An earlier analysis of approximately 570 of the donors showed that most TCR beta V segments appeared in productive rearrangements either about 87% or about 30% of the time, which broadly matched IMGT annotations. Across donors, most TCR sequences were observed very rarely, whereas some public TCRs were present in many individuals. V-gene and J-gene trimming of TCR beta chains was associated with a missense DCLRE1C variant in a later genetic analysis, and the association was replicated in an independent cohort. In a later analysis, most CMV-associated TCR beta chains were found to appear HLA-restricted, with HLA associations seemingly driven largely by CMV exposure. In both the original and validation cohorts, the classifier was reported to diagnose cytomegalovirus status with high specificity and sensitivity. A further reported finding was that TCR beta sequences accurately predicted the HLA-A and HLA-B alleles for most subjects in the first cohort. In this cohort, only TCR beta chains were sequenced, and detectable features were limited by the absence of alpha or paired-chain data. A cluster of highly shared sequence variants was judged likely to be a technical artifact of the sequencing pipeline. In vitro tests confirmed that a few of the cytomegalovirus-associated TCR beta chains recognize cytomegalovirus antigens. When HLA alleles, especially DR and DQ, strongly co-occurred, TCR associations were difficult to assign to individual alleles. In a later analysis, TCR association rates were found to vary across HLA loci, with the most associated TCRs seen for DRB1 alleles and the fewest for HLA-C alleles. A total of around 150 TCR beta chains were listed by the study as associated with cytomegalovirus. For the cohort, immune exposure information was limited to CMV serostatus. Because some donors lacked HLA typing at each locus, the association tests relied only on the typed subset. Correlated functional status among segregating V segments might reflect linkage disequilibrium, but an unknown experimental factor could not be ruled out. Presence/absence analyses assumed roughly uniform sequencing depth across donors, an assumption that may not hold. At a false discovery rate of 0.05, a later analysis linked some 18,000 TCR beta sequences to specific HLA alleles. Compared with equally common non-associated chains, HLA-associated TCR beta chains in a later analysis were more clonally expanded and had lower generation probabilities. A later genetic analysis reported fewer N-insertions in productive TCRs among donors in an Asian-associated ancestry cluster than the approximately 670-donor mean. Because the 87-base-pair reads could not distinguish some IMGT-functional V segments, including TRBV6-2 and TRBV6-3, those segments were excluded. The authors suggested that the approach could potentially be generalized to other disease states and immunological phenotypes.

This clone has just a few counts. Its recognized antigen is unknown. Nothing much larger sits one base from this clone, and base qualities are not available. In total, 666 healthy bone marrow donors made up the cohort. All cohort members were sampled while nominally healthy, although unrecorded immune exposures were likely present. The donor was CMV seropositive and was included in the group of 250 to 350 seropositive cohort members. A peripheral blood sample was collected from each donor, and TCR beta sequencing was performed on peripheral blood mononuclear cells. Genomic DNA extraction from the blood cell samples was performed with the Qiagen DNeasy Blood Extraction Kit. Libraries were built with the immunoSEQ multiplex PCR assay. For the multiplex PCR, a mixture combining 60 forward primers for TCR Vbeta segments and 13 reverse primers for TCR Jbeta segments was used. The CDR3 region of rearranged TCR beta genes was amplified from genomic DNA by a multiplex PCR assay. On the Illumina HiSeq System, the amplified TCR beta libraries were sequenced as 87-base-pair reads. Per the authors' processing: Across the 500 to 700 repertoires, a later analysis counted approximately 75 million unique TCR beta chains, about 10 million of which were shared by at least two donors. Raw reads were error-corrected and collapsed into unique sequences by a nearest-neighbor algorithm in which closely related sequences were merged to remove PCR and sequencing errors. CDR3 sequences were aligned to IMGT reference sequences to assign V, D and J gene segments. For a sequence to be retained, at least a six-nucleotide match to both a V gene segment and a J gene segment was required. Rearrangements were classified as productive when the CDR3 lacked stop codons and remained in frame with V and J, and all other rearrangements were classified as non-productive. Following IMGT convention, CDR3 was defined as the stretch from the second conserved V-encoded cysteine to the conserved J-encoded phenylalanine. Sequences without an unambiguous match to a single V gene segment were excluded from the earlier analysis of several hundred of the donors. An earlier analysis of a few hundred of the donors called V segments functional above 56.7% productive rearrangements and segregating when the between-donor standard deviation exceeded 5%. A statistical classification framework was built to diagnose cytomegalovirus status from the catalog of TCR beta chain sequences. V and J gene assignment, in a later analysis, came from comparing TCR nucleotide sequences with IMGT/GENE-DB human TR gene sequences. Using the TCRdist pipeline, a later analysis assigned CDR3 sequences along with most-parsimonious VDJ recombination scenarios. In a later analysis, each TCR beta chain was defined by its CDR3 amino acid sequence together with its V-gene family, and reads lacking a unique V-gene family were excluded. To address suspected cross-contamination and a sequencing artifact, a later analysis removed over 500 highly shared, low-generation-probability nucleotide sequences. In a later analysis, a clonal expansion index was calculated for each public chain from normalized within-repertoire ranks of inferred template counts. A later analysis computed generation probabilities with a VDJ recombination model fitted to out-of-frame rearrangements, and checked the results against IGoR. A later analysis scored TCR-TCR, TCR-HLA and TCR-CMV co-occurrence with hypergeometric tests, applying a repertoire-size bias correction to TCR pairs. False discovery rates were estimated in a later analysis by permuting HLA or CMV assignments 20 times. In a later analysis, co-occurring TCRs were grouped with DBSCAN, and TCRdist sequence similarity was added when clustering was performed within HLA-allele-positive subsets. Repertoires with fewer than 30,000 or more than 120,000 public chains were left out of co-occurrence clustering, as were five repertoires with anomalous nucleotide sharing. Here the immuneACCESS table is served through TCRdb, limited to in-frame sequences with V and J called. Missing clones are a known gap in these copies; in checked studies unresolved V genes cover under half, and the rest lacks a known reason. From that table come the V and J calls and clone size; the DNA was used to work out D and trimming. The sample yields 85,000 to 120,000 clones; roughly 82% were counted once. Of the sample, roughly 6% falls within the top ten clones.

The TCR comes from a woman in her forties or fifties in good health and CMV-seropositive. The sample taken for sequencing was PBMCs. Rearrangement joined TRBV4-3 to TRBJ1-2; 7 bases in the junction line up with TRBD1. This receptor has the CDR3 CASSQETGLGYTF. Read as DNA, the sequence is TGCGCCAGCAGCCAAGAGACAGGGCTTGGCTACACCTTC.